This TCR beta chain was recovered during a study of T cell responses to AZD1222 COVID-19 vaccine. Study conclusions and caveats: Donors were chiefly white British, with a greater number of females, and clonal diversity was perhaps underestimated.

On this clone itself: What it binds is unknown.

Profiled with immunoSEQ multiplex PCR; TCRdb holds only in-frame clones, not every one. The top ten clones hold about 3.3% of a sample with about 110,000 clones, approximately 90% of them seen once. Germline V gives CDR1 MNHEY, CDR2 SMNVEV (reference sequence). The CDR3 loop spans 14 amino acids. Between the trimmed V and J ends, which lost 6 bases and 2 bases, there was a span of 10 bases. The material sequenced was peripheral blood, taken on day 0 of MenACWY control vaccination. This TCR came from an adult in good health. The chain is built from TRBV27 and TRBJ2-2; the D is unclear. As DNA, the CDR3 is TGTGCCAGCAGGGCACAACGTAACACCGGGGAGCTGTTTTTT. It specifies CASRAQRNTGELFF.